A single sample is the source of the 21 T cell receptor beta chains below, sequenced in a study of control samples from healthy donors and cancer patients. Sequenced by immunoSEQ multiplex PCR; TCRdb stores in-frame clones only, minus some. Among around 180,000 clones listed, roughly 88% were seen once. The specimen sequenced was blood. Receptor source: a woman aged 30 to 39 in good health.

In regard to this clone: The same CDR3 is also encoded by other DNA sequences in this sample. V usage is TRBV13 and J usage is TRBJ1-6; D uncertain. The CDR3 consists of 15 residues. V lost 5 bases, J lost 0 bases, and 8 bases lay in between. CDR1 is PRHDT, CDR2 FYEKMQ, per germline (reference sequence). Here the CDR3 DNA reads TGTGCCAGCAGCCTCAGAAGCTCCTATAATTCACCCCTCCACTTT. Translating it yields CASSLRSSYNSPLHF.

This sequence joins TRBV3-1 (or the pseudogene TRBV3-2) and TRBJ2-1, with 8 bases that match TRBD2. Germline CDR1 is LGHDT and CDR2 is YNNKEL (reference sequence). The CDR3 spans 16 residues. V lost 2 bases, J lost 5 bases, and 8 bases stayed unmatched. Here the CDR3 reads CASSQSSSGPHNEQFF. In DNA, the CDR3 is TGTGCCAGCAGCCAATCGTCTAGCGGGCCCCACAATGAGCAGTTCTTC.

The V and J genes are TRBV5-1 and TRBJ2-3; no clear D. V was shortened by 2 bases and J by 1 base, with 8 bases between the two germline ends. CDR1 SGHRS and CDR2 YFSETQ come from the germline V gene. The CDR3 has 14 residues. CDR3 DNA: TGCGCCAGCAGCTTATTTCAGGGCACAGATACGCAGTATTTT. It codes for CASSLFQGTDTQYF.

The chain combines TRBV11-2 with TRBJ2-7; D is unresolved. CDR3 length: 13 residues. V shed 4 bases and J shed 1 base, with 8 bases lying between them. The germline V gene has CDR1 SGHAT and CDR2 FQNNGV. The CDR3 DNA follows: TGTGCCAGCAGCTCGTCTCTGTCCTACGAGCAGTACTTC. Amino acid sequence: CASSSSLSYEQYF. The entire variable domain, with the rest obtained from reference TRBV11-2 and TRBJ2-7, is as follows: EAGVAQSPRYKIIEKRQSVAFWCNPISGHATLYWYQQILGQGPKLLIQFQNNGVVDDSQLPKDRFSAERLKGVDSTLKIQPAKLEDSAVYLCASSSSLSYEQYFGPGTRLTVT.

The rearrangement joins TRBV5-8 to TRBJ2-1; 16 nucleotides line up with TRBD2. V trimming: 4 bases; J trimming: 7 bases; junction bases outside the gene matches: 5. The V gene's germline CDR1 is SGHTS and CDR2 YDEGEE. This CDR3 region has 16 residues. The CDR3 region has the DNA TGTGCCAGCAGCCCGGGACTAGCGGGAGGGGGGAATGAGCAGTTCTTC. Protein product: CASSPGLAGGGNEQFF.

The chain uses TRBV4-2 and TRBJ2-2; the D gene is possibly TRBD1 (8 bases). The CDR3 sequence is 16 residues long. Germline CDR1 and CDR2: LGHNA and YNFKEQ. Trimming cost V 5 bases and J 3 bases, with 16 bases left between them. CDR3 DNA sequence: TGTGCCAGCAGCTCTCGGACAGGGAGGGACACCGGGGAGCTGTTTTTT. It is translated as CASSSRTGRDTGELFF.

The gene calls are TRBV4-2 and TRBJ1-2; D is uncertain. Trimming shortened V by 0 bases and J by 0 bases, and 8 bases separated the two germline ends. Germline loops: CDR1 LGHNA, CDR2 YNFKEQ. The CDR3 sequence is 15 residues long. The DNA for the CDR3 is TGTGCCAGCAGCCAAGAAGGAAAAGCTAACTATGGCTACACCTTC. Protein product: CASSQEGKANYGYTF.

The chain employs TRBV29-1 and TRBJ1-1; perhaps TRBD1 as D (5 bases). The V and J ends lost 1 base and 0 bases respectively, with 12 bases between them. The CDR3 totals 15 residues. Per the germline V gene, CDR1 is SQVTM and CDR2 is ANQGSEA. CDR3 sequence reads: CSVEGVGGMNTEAFF. The CDR3 DNA is TGCAGCGTTGAAGGGGTCGGGGGTATGAACACTGAAGCTTTCTTT.

This chain links TRBV6-1 with TRBJ2-3; 9 bases fit TRBD1. V shed 3 bases and J 9 bases; nucleotides not matched to a gene: 4. The CDR3 is 13 amino acids. Per germline, CDR1 MNHNS and CDR2 SASEGT. The CDR3 region is CASSEDGTGTQYF. CDR3 sequence (DNA): TGTGCCAGCAGTGAGGATGGGACAGGGACGCAGTATTTT.

The chain links TRBV7-2 to TRBJ2-5; either TRBD1 or TRBD2 may fit D (5 bases each). The CDR3 sequence is 12 residues long. The ends were cut back, 6 bases at V and 7 bases at J, with 12 bases in the middle. Germline CDR1 SGHTA, CDR2 FQGNSA. CDR3: CASSGTAGTQYF. CDR3 nucleotide sequence: TGTGCCAGCAGTGGGACGGCGGGGACCCAGTACTTC.

This clone was observed a single time. The gene calls are TRBV24-1 and TRBJ1-1; D might be TRBD1 (6 bases). Trimming removed 5 bases at V and 6 bases at J, with 15 bases between. This CDR3 is 14 amino acids long. The V gene's germline CDR1 is KGHDR and CDR2 SFDVKD. The CDR3 nucleotides are TGTGCCACCAGTGCAACCAGGGGCGATTCTGAAGCTTTCTTT. Its protein product is CATSATRGDSEAFF.

The chain is built from TRBV20-1 and TRBJ2-3; 7 nucleotides match TRBD1. The germline V gene has CDR1 DFQATT and CDR2 SNEGSKA (reference sequence). This CDR3 is built from 13 residues. The ends lost 3 bases at V and 5 bases at J; junction bases unmatched: 5. CDR3 residues: CSASTGAGDTQYF. Here the CDR3 DNA reads TGCAGTGCTAGTACAGGGGCAGGAGATACGCAGTATTTT.

The chain recombines TRBV28 with TRBJ1-1; 7 bases fit TRBD1. CDR3 length: 15 amino acids. Per germline, CDR1 MDHEN and CDR2 SYDVKM. V shed 6 bases and J 3 bases; nucleotides not matched to a gene: 10. The CDR3, as DNA: TGTGCCAGCAGCAGCCCACGGGACAGTCACACTGAAGCTTTCTTT. Translating gives CASSSPRDSHTEAFF.

This chain connects TRBV24-1 to TRBJ1-2; TRBD1 matches 8 bases. Germline CDR1 KGHDR, CDR2 SFDVKD. V was clipped by 3 bases and J by 6 bases; unmatched bases: 8. The CDR3 spans 15 residues. The DNA for the CDR3 is TGTGCCACCAGTGATATCGGGGGACAGGAGAATGGCTACACCTTC. Protein sequence: CATSDIGGQENGYTF.

The chain couples TRBV6-5 to TRBJ2-1, with 7 positions matching TRBD1. The CDR3 consists of 16 residues. Germline lookup yields CDR1 MNHEY and CDR2 SVGAGI. V was pared by 3 bases and J by 2 bases, with 7 bases of the junction left unmatched. The CDR3 coding sequence is TGTGCCAGCAGTTATTTCCGGACAGGAGCCTACAATGAGCAGTTCTTC. It encodes CASSYFRTGAYNEQFF.

The chain couples TRBV7-9 to TRBJ1-2; unclear D gene. The CDR3 is 13 amino acids. CDR1 SEHNR and CDR2 FQNEAQ come from the germline V gene (reference sequence). Trimming took off 5 bases at V and 1 base at J, with 8 bases between the two ends. CDR3 DNA sequence: TGTGCCAGCAGCGCAACTGTTAACTATGGCTACACCTTC. Translating gives CASSATVNYGYTF.

The chain joins TRBV7-6 to TRBJ2-7; 9 bases agree with TRBD2. Germline CDR1 reads SGHVS; CDR2 reads FNYEAQ. V was clipped by 2 bases and J by 1 base; unmatched bases: 0. This CDR3 region has 14 residues. For the CDR3, the DNA is TGTGCCAGCAGCTTACTAGCGGGATCCTACGAGCAGTACTTC. This sequence encodes CASSLLAGSYEQYF.

This sequence joins TRBV4-2 and TRBJ1-2; D remains ambiguous. This CDR3 is built from 17 residues. Germline V gene data show CDR1 as LGHNA and CDR2 as YNFKEQ. V was pared by 0 bases and J by 2 bases, with 16 bases between. The chain's CDR3 is CASSQDSGPNWNYGYTF. Written as DNA, the CDR3 is TGTGCCAGCAGCCAAGATTCCGGGCCTAATTGGAACTATGGCTACACCTTC.

This chain connects TRBV7-9 to TRBJ1-1, with D maybe TRBD1 (6 bases). This CDR3 has 16 amino acids. The germline gives CDR1 SEHNR, CDR2 FQNEAQ (reference sequence). Trimming took 1 base from V and 0 from J, leaving 12 bases between them. This chain's CDR3 is CASSLGTGSMNTEAFF. DNA for the CDR3: TGTGCCAGCAGCTTAGGAACAGGGAGCATGAACACTGAAGCTTTCTTT.

The V call is TRBV7-8, the J call TRBJ1-2; no reliable D call. This CDR3 is 14 amino acids long. Trimming took 5 bases from V and 3 from J, leaving 13 bases between them. Germline lookup yields CDR1 SGHVS and CDR2 FQNEAQ. The CDR3 is CASSPGPEYYGYTF. The CDR3 nucleotides read TGTGCCAGCAGCCCGGGTCCGGAGTACTATGGCTACACCTTC.

The chain combines TRBV2 with TRBJ1-4; maybe TRBD1 (6 bases). V shed 6 bases and J shed 5 bases, with 22 bases lying between them. The germline CDR1 and CDR2 sequences are SNHLY and FYNNEI. The CDR3 runs 17 residues. CDR3 coding DNA: TGTGCCAGCAGAGCCAACGGGAGGGGAGGGACAAATGAAAAACTGTTTTTT. It yields the protein CASRANGRGGTNEKLFF.